This record looks at one T cell receptor beta chain sequence and its context. There is no known antigen for this receptor. No qualities accompany the bases; no much larger clone lies one base away. This entry is derived from a study of shared clonotypes between healthy human individuals (dated by TCRdb to 2020 to 2022). Study-wide context: The cohort included three men and two women between 18 and 49 years of age. The study deeply sequenced blood TCR repertoires of about five healthy adults to estimate repertoire size and the extent of clonotype sharing between individuals. Per donor, leukapheresis produced somewhere between about 0.94 and 10 billion PBMCs. For each donor, three plates each were used for CD4 naive and CD4 memory, two plates were used for CD8 naive, and one plate was used for CD8 memory. Different laboratories and diverse techniques were used to prepare libraries and sequence TCR repertoires, to increase sequencing depth and limit assay-specific biases. Broader findings and caveats from the paper: Sampling was restricted to blood, and TCR repertoires in tissue are likely to differ from TCR repertoires in blood. Estimated clonotype richness was generally larger for naive than for memory subsets. Pairwise subsampling led to the expectation that sequencing depth would affect the degree of clonotype sharing among donors. Clonotypes shared by all four sorted-subset donors showed higher generation probabilities than non-shared clonotypes. The small number of donors limited the genetic and exposure-history diversity represented. Even with the large sequencing depth, rarefaction of the sorted-subset datasets indicated that sequencing was incomplete. Across a handful of donors, approximately 5% of naive CD4, approximately 3.6% of naive CD8, about 2.3% of memory CD4, and under 0.45% of memory CD8 clonotypes were shared.

Using the deep immunoSEQ assay, TCR CDR3 regions were amplified from genomic DNA by multiplex PCR. Genomic DNA extracted from each cell subset was distributed evenly over all wells of several immunoSEQ 96-well plates, and each plate served as one replicate. For sorted subsets, 200 to 250 ng genomic DNA, equal to tens of thousands of T cell genomes, was loaded into each replicate PCR. Purified libraries were measured with a Qubit 3.0 fluorometer, size-checked on a Bioanalyzer 2100, and measured again with the KAPA Library Quantification kit. A separate single-read 150-cycle Illumina NextSeq 550 flow cell was used to sequence each immunoSEQ 96-well plate. The paper's data handling went like this. Because only junctional sequences without quality scores were contained in the immunoSEQ output, filtering matching that applied to full-length reads could not be performed. Sequences were annotated with PyIR, a Python wrapper for IgBLAST v1.9, using IMGT germline references to assign V/J genes and CDR3. Any read was removed if the V/J assignment was weak (E-value above 1e-6), the CDR3 was missing, or the read contained stop codons, out-of-frame junctions, or ambiguous translated residues. V3J clonotypes were defined as sequences sharing an identical inferred V gene, J gene, and CDR3 amino acid sequence. The percentage overlap between two repertoires was calculated by dividing the number of shared unique clonotypes by the size of the smaller repertoire. Repertoire richness was assessed with RTK rarefaction, the Chao1 estimator, and Recon v2.1 estimates of unobserved clonotypes. OLGA was used to compute generation probabilities for all TCRbeta clonotypes that the gDNA method yielded from a handful of donors. In its TCRdb copy, this immuneACCESS table keeps in-frame sequences only and misses some clones. Where compared with another copy, unresolved V genes explain less than half of these, and the others have no known cause. V and J calls and clone size are copied from that table; D and trimming were computed from the DNA. This sample comprises 2 million to 2.5 million clones, approximately 96% of them detected only once. Clones ranked in the top ten supply around 0.13% of the sample.

The germline V gene yields MNHNS for CDR1 and SASEGT for CDR2. Including cysteine and phenylalanine, the CDR3 has 15 amino acids. The CDR3 DNA has 45 bases and is translated from base 1. Trimming takes 6 bases off V and 4 bases off J; junction bases not matched to a gene: 6. The donors were healthy, HIV-negative adults with no recently reported acute infections or vaccinations. Every donor was a Caucasian adult living in Nashville, Tennessee, USA. CD4+ T cells were enriched by magnetic negative selection; naive cells were then positively selected on CD45RA, and the negative fraction formed the memory subset. Blood was obtained by leukapheresis, after which PBMCs were separated by Ficoll-Histopaque density gradient centrifugation and cryopreserved in liquid nitrogen vapor phase. Analytical flow cytometry was used to check the purity and quantity of every magnetically sorted T cell population. Each sorted fraction had its genomic DNA isolated and then quantified by UV absorbance on a Nanodrop 2000c.

Sequences were obtained from naive CD4+ T cells sorted from blood. The cell subset or site label corresponds to: CD45RA+ positively selected. This sequence originates from a young man in good health. This sequence uses TRBV6-1 and TRBJ1-6, with 7 junctional bases fitting TRBD1. The CDR3 sequence is CASRVGTDYNSPLHF. The DNA sequence is TGTGCCAGCAGAGTCGGGACAGATTATAATTCACCCCTCCACTTT.